This is a list of T cell receptor beta chains from one sample in a study of beta chain features in type 1 diabetes. The method was immunoSEQ multiplex PCR; TCRdb's version includes in-frame clones alone and lacks a portion of them. The sample carries fewer than 650,000 clones, roughly a sixth recorded once. Sequencing was done on a sample of naive CD4+ T cells from blood. These receptors all come from a man younger than 35 in good health. The CDR3 runs from the conserved cysteine through the conserved F or W. A D gene is named only where the DNA matches it firmly. Clone size is not always given. Where it is, it says once, few, many or a class for expanded clones.

cdr3_nt cdr3_aa j_call clone_size v_call d_call
TGTGCCAGTAGACAGGGGCTGCATGAAGCTTTCTTT CASRQGLHEAFF TRBJ1-1 few TRBV19 TRBD1
TGTGCCTGGAGGGGGGCAAATACGCAGTATTTT CAWRGANTQYF TRBJ2-3 few TRBV30 NA
TGTGCCAGCAGCCCTGGTTTCGGGACGCAGTATTTT CASSPGFGTQYF TRBJ2-3 few TRBV7-9 NA
TGCGCCAGCAGCAAGGCCTGGGCCCGAGACACCGGGGAGCTGTTTTTT CASSKAWARDTGELFF TRBJ2-2 few TRBV4-3 NA
TGCAGCGCCAGTACCTTGCCTGGGGCCAACGTCCTGACTTTC CSASTLPGANVLTF TRBJ2-6 few TRBV29-1 NA
TGTGCCAGTGAAGGGGTTGGCTATGGCTACACCTTC CASEGVGYGYTF TRBJ1-2 NA TRBV19 NA
TGTGCCAGCAGCAAAAGGCTCCAGGGCTATGGCTACACCTTC CASSKRLQGYGYTF TRBJ1-2 NA TRBV6-5 NA
TGTGCCAGCAGTCAGGGACAGGGGACTAGGTATGGCTACACCTTC CASSQGQGTRYGYTF TRBJ1-2 few TRBV6-6 TRBD1
TGTGCCAGCAGTTTATCGTACGGGAGTGGCTACACCTTC CASSLSYGSGYTF TRBJ1-2 few TRBV27 NA
TGTGCCTGGAGTGTACAAGGGGTCCCTGGAAACACCATATATTTT CAWSVQGVPGNTIYF TRBJ1-3 NA TRBV30 NA
TGTGCCAGCAGTGAAGGTTTGGACCCGTCCTACGAGCAGTACTTC CASSEGLDPSYEQYF TRBJ2-7 NA TRBV2 NA
TGTGCCAGCAGCCCCGGGACTAGCGGGAGAAGGGGCTCCTACAATGAGCAGTTCTTC CASSPGTSGRRGSYNEQFF TRBJ2-1 NA TRBV28 TRBD2
TGTGCCAGCAGTTTCCCAGGGGCGTACAATCAGCCCCAGCATTTT CASSFPGAYNQPQHF TRBJ1-5 few TRBV28 NA
TGTGCCAGCAGTGGGACAGGGCTCTATGGCTACACCTTC CASSGTGLYGYTF TRBJ1-2 NA TRBV2 TRBD1
TGTGCCAGCAGCGCCTCTCGGCAGGGCCTCTCCTACAATGAGCAGTTCTTC CASSASRQGLSYNEQFF TRBJ2-1 few TRBV5-4 NA
TGTGCCAGCAGCGTAGGGACTAGCGGGAGGTTCTCCTACGAGCAGTACTTC CASSVGTSGRFSYEQYF TRBJ2-7 NA TRBV9 TRBD2
TGTGCTAGTGGACAAGACCGAGCGGAGACCCAGTACTTC CASGQDRAETQYF TRBJ2-5 NA TRBV12-5 NA
TGTGCCAGCAGCAGAAACACCATATATTTT CASSRNTIYF TRBJ1-3 few TRBV28 NA
TGTGCCAGCAGCTTACGAGCGGGAGGGAACAATGAGCAGTTCTTC CASSLRAGGNNEQFF TRBJ2-1 NA TRBV5-4 TRBD2
TGTGCCAGTAGTACGTTCATCACCATATATTTT CASSTFITIYF TRBJ1-3 NA TRBV19 NA
TGTGCCACCAGCAGGTCCTCCTACGAGCAGTACTTC CATSRSSYEQYF TRBJ2-7 few TRBV15 NA
TGTGCCAGCAGCCTCGGGGCCGCGGGGGGCTACGAGCAGTACTTC CASSLGAAGGYEQYF TRBJ2-7 NA TRBV28 TRBD2
TGTGCCAGCAGCTTAGCCTTGGGGGGGCAAAGGACCTACGAGCAGTACTTC CASSLALGGQRTYEQYF TRBJ2-7 NA TRBV11-3 NA
TGTGCCAGCAGCTTGAGGGATTCCGGGGAGCTGTTTTTT CASSLRDSGELFF TRBJ2-2 NA TRBV7-9 NA
TGTGCCAGCTCACCAAGCGCTGGCTCTGGAAACACCATATATTTT CASSPSAGSGNTIYF TRBJ1-3 few TRBV18 NA
TGTGCCAGCAGCCCACTAGCGGGGGCTGCCCAAGAGACCCAGTACTTC CASSPLAGAAQETQYF TRBJ2-5 NA TRBV4-2 TRBD2
TGTGCCAGTAGTATCCCCGGGGCCGAAGAGACCCAGTACTTC CASSIPGAEETQYF TRBJ2-5 few TRBV19 NA
TGTGCCAGCAGTGAACAGGGACCTCAGCCCCAGCATTTT CASSEQGPQPQHF TRBJ1-5 few TRBV2 NA
TGCGCCAGCAGCTTGGGAGGGGGTGGCCCCCAGCCCCAGCATTTT CASSLGGGGPQPQHF TRBJ1-5 NA TRBV5-1 NA
TGTGCCAGCAGCCGTTCCGCGCGCCTAGCGGGCAGGGACGAGCAGTACTTC CASSRSARLAGRDEQYF TRBJ2-7 NA TRBV7-9 TRBD2
TGTGCCTGGAACAGGGATACCTACGAGCAGTACTTC CAWNRDTYEQYF TRBJ2-7 few TRBV30 NA
TGTGCCATACGACAGGGGGCAGGGCCCCAGCATTTT CAIRQGAGPQHF TRBJ1-5 few TRBV28 TRBD1
TGTGCCAGCAGTTCCGCCGCTAGCGGGATGGGCTACGAGCAGTACTTC CASSSAASGMGYEQYF TRBJ2-7 NA TRBV28 TRBD2
TGTGCCAGCAGCTTAACGCCGGGGAGGGGCTACGAGCAGTACTTC CASSLTPGRGYEQYF TRBJ2-7 NA TRBV7-3 TRBD2
TGTGCCAGCAGCTTATATGGGGGGCACACAGATACGCAGTATTTT CASSLYGGHTDTQYF TRBJ2-3 few TRBV7-2 NA
TGTGCCAGCAGCTTAGGGCTTAGCGGGAGCTACGAGCAGTACTTC CASSLGLSGSYEQYF TRBJ2-7 few TRBV7-2 TRBD2
TGCGCCAGCAGCCAATTAAGGACAGGGCTAACCTACGAGCAGTACTTC CASSQLRTGLTYEQYF TRBJ2-7 few TRBV4-3 TRBD1
TGCAGCGTTCGGCCGGGACTAGCCTACAATGAGCAGTTCTTC CSVRPGLAYNEQFF TRBJ2-1 NA TRBV29-1 TRBD2
TGTGCCACGAAAAGGACAGGGGTGACCGGGGAGCTGTTTTTT CATKRTGVTGELFF TRBJ2-2 NA TRBV15 TRBD1
TGCGCCAGCAGCTTGAACGACCCTAAAGAGACCCAGTACTTC CASSLNDPKETQYF TRBJ2-5 NA TRBV5-1 NA
TGTGCCAACTACGACTTAGGAATCTCTGGAAACACCATATATTTT CANYDLGISGNTIYF TRBJ1-3 NA TRBV28 NA
TGTGCCAGCAGCGTAGTGCCAGGGCCCTACAATGAGCAGTTCTTC CASSVVPGPYNEQFF TRBJ2-1 NA TRBV9 NA
TGTGCCTGGAGTGTGGGTAGGGGAGCGGGTGAAAAACTGTTTTTT CAWSVGRGAGEKLFF TRBJ1-4 NA TRBV30 NA
TGTGCCAGCTCCCGGACTAGCGGGAGCTCCTACAATGAGCAGTTCTTC CASSRTSGSSYNEQFF TRBJ2-1 NA TRBV27 TRBD2
TGTGCCAGCAGGAGGACTAAGGGGAACACTGAAGCTTTCTTT CASRRTKGNTEAFF TRBJ1-1 NA TRBV28 NA
TGTGCCAGCACTTCCTCCACAGGGATGAACACTGAAGCTTTCTTT CASTSSTGMNTEAFF TRBJ1-1 NA TRBV28 NA
TGTGCCTGGAGTGCAGGTCTCGGGGCCCAGCATTTT CAWSAGLGAQHF TRBJ1-5 NA TRBV30 NA
TGTGCCAGCAGCCCGCCCCTCGGACTAGCGGGAGCCTACGAGCAGTACTTC CASSPPLGLAGAYEQYF TRBJ2-7 few TRBV9 TRBD2
TGCAGCGTAGCCGACCCCGCTAGCACAGATACGCAGTATTTT CSVADPASTDTQYF TRBJ2-3 NA TRBV29-1 NA
TGTGCCAGCTCACCGGAGGACGAAAAACTGTTTTTT CASSPEDEKLFF TRBJ1-4 few TRBV18 NA
TGTGCCAGCAGCGTAGTAGCGCCCCCCGGGGAGCTGTTTTTT CASSVVAPPGELFF TRBJ2-2 NA TRBV9 NA
TGTGCCAGCAGTCTCTGGACGGGTGGGGAGCAGTACTTC CASSLWTGGEQYF TRBJ2-7 NA TRBV27 NA
TGTGCCAGCAACAGGGAAAACTCCTACAATGAGCAGTTCTTC CASNRENSYNEQFF TRBJ2-1 few TRBV6-1 NA
TGCGCCAGCAGTCCATGCTGCGACAGGGTATCTTCCTACGAGCAGTACTTC CASSPCCDRVSSYEQYF TRBJ2-7 NA TRBV23-1 TRBD1
TGCAGCGTCCGACAGGGGGGAGGTCAGCCCCAGCATTTT CSVRQGGGQPQHF TRBJ1-5 NA TRBV29-1 TRBD1
TGTGCCAGCAGTCTTACCGGGGGCAATCAGCCCCAGCATTTT CASSLTGGNQPQHF TRBJ1-5 NA TRBV6-5 NA